This section outlines one TCR beta chain sequence together with its context. Antigen specificity is unknown. The sample is drawn from a study of T cells after yellow fever vaccination. Overall study findings and caveats: Reappearing after the booster were most of the clones from primary vaccination (roughly 96% CD4, roughly 86% CD8). A small share of clonotypes appeared in both CD4 and CD8 compartments.

In TCRdb, the 5' RACE reads were re-called with MiXCR into one record per CDR3 protein. Among under 700,000 distinct CDR3 sequences, roughly a sixth were seen once, and the ten largest hold about 18%. In germline, CDR1 is DFQATT, CDR2 SNEGSKA (reference sequence). The CDR3 contains 13 residues. V dropped 6 bases and J dropped 6; count of bases not matched to a gene: 8. This TCR came from a man aged 18-30 years who received the YFV17D yellow fever vaccine. The chain uses TRBV20-1 and TRBJ1-5; 7 nucleotides line up with TRBD1. The specimen comprised PBMCs, sampled 5 days after the first yellow fever vaccination. The CDR3 nucleotides read TGCAGTGCAAGACAGGGTAAAAGTCAGCCCCAGCATTTT. This gives the protein CSARQGKSQPQHF.